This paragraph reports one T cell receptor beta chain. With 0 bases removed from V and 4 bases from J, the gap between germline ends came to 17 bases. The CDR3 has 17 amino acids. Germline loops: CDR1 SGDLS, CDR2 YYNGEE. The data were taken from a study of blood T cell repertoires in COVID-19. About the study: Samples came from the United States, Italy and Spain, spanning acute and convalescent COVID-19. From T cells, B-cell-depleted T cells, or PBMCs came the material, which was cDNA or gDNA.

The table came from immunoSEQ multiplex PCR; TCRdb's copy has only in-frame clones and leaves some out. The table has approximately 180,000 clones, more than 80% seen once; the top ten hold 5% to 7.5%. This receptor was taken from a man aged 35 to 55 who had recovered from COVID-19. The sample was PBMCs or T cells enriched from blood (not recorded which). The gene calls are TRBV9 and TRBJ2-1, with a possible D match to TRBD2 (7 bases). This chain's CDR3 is CASSVATGGGFYNEQFF. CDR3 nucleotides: TGTGCCAGCAGCGTAGCCACGGGCGGGGGCTTTTACAATGAGCAGTTCTTC. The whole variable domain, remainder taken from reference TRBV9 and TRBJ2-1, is DSGVTQTPKHLITATGQRVTLRCSPRSGDLSVYWYQQSLDQGLQFLIQYYNGEERAKGNILERFSAQQFPDLHSELNLSSLELGDSALYFCASSVATGGGFYNEQFFGPGTRLTVL.